This TCR beta chain was sequenced during a study of shared clonotypes between healthy human individuals. Germline lookup yields CDR1 DFQATT and CDR2 SNEGSKA (reference sequence). This CDR3 has 11 amino acids. V lost 2 bases to trimming and J lost 5 bases, with 6 bases between them. Some clones are missing from TCRdb's copy, which holds only in-frame ones; the method was immunoSEQ multiplex PCR. The sample records 400,000 to 600,000 clones, more than 75% being singletons. This TCR came from a middle-aged woman in good health. Some clones in this sample may be carry-over from other donors' samples. Sequenced: PBMCs. This rearrangement joins TRBV20-1 to TRBJ2-5, with no clear D. In DNA form, the CDR3 reads TGCAGTGCTAGACTCACGGAGACCCAGTACTTC. Amino acids: CSARLTETQYF.